This T cell receptor beta chain was retrieved from a study of blood T cell repertoires in COVID-19 (TCRdb year 2020). Notes on the research overall: Samples covering the acute and convalescent phases of COVID-19 were provided by collaborators in the United States, Italy and Spain. The prospective study material was composed of cDNA or gDNA derived from T cells, B-cell-depleted T cells, or PBMCs. The dataset comprised deeply sampled blood TCRbeta repertoires from subjects exposed to, actively infected with, or recovered from COVID-19. The repertoires were released in a freely available public database meant as a resource for research on the immune response to SARS-CoV-2. Samples came from the ongoing ImmuneRACE study (first 160 participants) plus 1,254 subjects from 6 global collaborators. The sample metadata nearly always contained a de-identified subject ID, COVID-19 status, age in years and sex. Where available, HLA class I and class II types were obtained from metadata supplied by the sample provider rather than from assay-based typing.

The immunoSEQ Assay, a bias-controlled multiplex PCR, was used to amplify TCRbeta CDR3 regions from genomic DNA. The paper's data handling went like this. The number of nucleated cells in each sample was estimated from the amplification of reference gene primers within the assay. To quantify the absolute abundance of each unique TCRbeta CDR3 rearrangement, sequence reads were collapsed and filtered. For each sample, productive Simpson clonality was calculated as the square root of Simpson's diversity index over productive rearrangements. The clones in this table, taken by TCRdb from immuneACCESS, are in-frame only. Not every clone is retained; where verified, under half of the shortfall comes from an unresolved V gene, and the cause of the rest is unknown. V, J and clone size derive from that table, while D and trimming were established from the DNA sequence. The sample table records some 88,000 clones; roughly three quarters of these occur just once. Together, the top ten hold about a quarter of the sample.

Collaborating institutions collected whole blood in K2EDTA tubes following their own protocols. For TCRbeta analysis, collaborator samples were shipped as frozen whole blood, as isolated PBMCs, or as DNA extracted from either sample type. Results the study describes overall, beyond this receptor: The quantity of clinical and demographic metadata differed by source and by participant and was supplied without curation.

The V and J ends are trimmed by 5 bases and 6 bases, leaving 11 bases between them. Taken from cysteine to phenylalanine, the CDR3 has 13 residues. Only the CDR3 region is kept as DNA, spanning 39 bases read in frame from base 1. In regard to this clone: Its recognized antigen is unknown. Within one base of it there is no much larger clone, and no base qualities were kept.

This sequence uses TRBV12-3 or TRBV12-4 and TRBJ1-5; the D gene is unclear. The sequencing sample was made of peripheral blood. The clonotype originates from a human donor in a cohort sampled during active COVID-19. The CDR3 is CASSTTRSQPQHF. The sequenced DNA: TGTGCCAGCAGTACCACCCGGAGTCAGCCCCAGCATTTT.